This T cell receptor (beta chain) came from a study of OX40 agonist ivuxolimab in advanced cancers. Across the whole study: Prior anti-PD-1, anti-PD-L1 or anti-CTLA-4 therapy was allowed; more than 30% had some.

Clones were read by immunoSEQ multiplex PCR, and TCRdb kept only the in-frame ones, dropping some. The repertoire holds tens of thousands of clones, with about four fifths as singletons. The V and J ends lost 7 bases and 5 bases, in that order; junction bases with no gene match: 11. CDR3 size: 15 residues. Germline CDR1 SNHLY, CDR2 FYNNEI. The J gene is TRBJ2-7, the V gene TRBV2; 10 bases agree with TRBD2. The specimen comprised CD4+ or CD8+ T cells sorted from blood, sampled in a trial of the OX40 agonist ivuxolimab. This clonotype was obtained from an adult with an advanced solid tumor such as melanoma, head and neck, liver or kidney cancer. The CDR3 DNA is TGTGCCAGCATATGGCTAGCGGGGGATCGGAACGAGCAGTACTTC. This gives the protein CASIWLAGDRNEQYF. Supplemented by reference TRBV2 and TRBJ2-7, the full variable domain reads EPEVTQTPSHQVTQMGQEVILRCVPISNHLYFYWYRQILGQKVEFLVSFYNNEISEKSEIFDDQFSVERPDGSNFTLKIRSTKLEDSAMYFCASIWLAGDRNEQYFGPGTRLTVT.